This TCR beta chain was sequenced for a study of tumor T cells in aggressive B-cell lymphoma. The V gene lost 3 bases and the J gene lost 9 bases, with 19 bases spanning the gap. CDR3 length: 15 amino acids. CDR1 is SGDLS, CDR2 YYNGEE, per germline. Sequenced by immunoSEQ multiplex PCR; TCRdb stores in-frame clones only, minus some. The profile covers over a thousand clones, with about 93% appearing a single time and 10% to 15% taken by the ten largest. This sequence originates from an adult with diffuse large B cell lymphoma. The chain has TRBV9 and TRBJ2-1; D is perhaps TRBD2 (6 bases). Sequencing was done on a sample of tumor tissue. In DNA form, the CDR3 reads TGTGCCAGCAGCGCACCAGGGAGGCTGATGGGTGAGCAGTTCTTC. Encoded protein: CASSAPGRLMGEQFF.